These T cell receptor beta chains were read from a single sample in a study of Graves' ophthalmopathy and Graves' hyperthyroidism. TCRdb re-analysed the multiplex PCR reads in MiXCR, keeping a single row per CDR3 protein. There are approximately 460,000 distinct CDR3 sequences in the sample; approximately 15% occur only once, and 9.5% to 10% lies in the top ten. The sequencing sample was made of blood. The receptors here all came from a woman aged 30 to 39 with Graves' ophthalmopathy. Each CDR3 is given with its conserved first and last residue. The D gene is left open where the match is weak. Part of the rows lack a size; the others show once, few, many or a class for expanded clones.

TRBJ2-7	NA	TRBV11-2	many	CASSLSTGGSEQYF	TGTGCCAGCAGCTTATCAACAGGAGGAAGCGAGCAGTACTTC
TRBJ1-1	NA	TRBV6-5	many	CASSYANSLWAFF	TGTGCCAGCAGTTACGCGAATTCCCTGTGGGCTTTCTTT
TRBJ2-2	TRBD1	TRBV14	NA	CASSMWTGGTGELFF	TGTGCCAGCAGCATGTGGACAGGGGGCACCGGGGAGCTGTTTTTT
TRBJ2-7	NA	TRBV7-2	many	CASSLASRYEQYF	TGTGCCAGCAGCTTAGCCTCTAGGTACGAGCAGTACTTC
TRBJ2-2	NA	TRBV12-3/TRBV12-4	many	CASSFGDTGELFF	TGTGCCAGCAGTTTTGGGGACACCGGGGAGCTGTTTTTT
TRBJ1-3	TRBD1	TRBV12-3/TRBV12-4	many	CASSLLGQGRNTIYF	TGTGCCAGCAGTTTATTGGGACAGGGAAGAAACACCATATATTTT
TRBJ2-7	NA	TRBV28	many	CASSLRASRSYEQYF	TGTGCCAGCAGTTTAAGGGCTTCCCGCTCCTACGAGCAGTACTTC
TRBJ2-7	TRBD2	TRBV12-3/TRBV12-4	many	CASSLALAGPWGQYF	TGTGCCAGCAGTTTAGCGTTAGCGGGCCCTTGGGGGCAGTACTTC
TRBJ1-2	TRBD1	TRBV29-1	many	CSVDDRTGGSYGYTF	TGCAGCGTGGACGATAGGACAGGGGGGAGCTATGGCTACACCTTC
TRBJ1-6	NA	TRBV5-5	many	CASSLRDRNNSPLHF	TGTGCCAGCAGCCTACGGGACCGGAATAATTCACCCCTCCACTTT
TRBJ1-1	NA	TRBV5-1	many	CASSLWSGSLEAFF	TGCGCCAGCAGCTTGTGGTCAGGGTCCCTGGAAGCTTTCTTT
TRBJ2-2	NA	TRBV30	few	CAWSRMVNGELFF	TGTGCCTGGAGCAGGATGGTAAACGGGGAGCTGTTTTTT
TRBJ1-2	NA	TRBV6-2/TRBV6-3	many	CASRTAGGYRGYTF	TGTGCCAGCAGGACTGCCGGAGGATATCGTGGCTACACCTTC
TRBJ2-7	NA	TRBV14	many	CASSQNRAAAPYEQYF	TGTGCCAGCAGCCAGAACCGGGCCGCGGCTCCCTACGAGCAGTACTTC
TRBJ1-1	NA	TRBV12-3/TRBV12-4	many	CASSLGAGNTEAFF	TGTGCCAGCAGCTTAGGTGCAGGGAACACTGAAGCTTTCTTT
TRBJ2-2	NA	TRBV27	many	CASSLARGPTGELFF	TGTGCCAGCAGTTTAGCGAGGGGTCCCACCGGGGAGCTGTTTTTT
TRBJ1-2	NA	TRBV19	few	CASSTRGLGDGYTF	TGTGCCAGTAGTACCCGGGGCCTCGGGGATGGCTACACCTTC
TRBJ1-1	NA	TRBV6-1	many	CASSEVTTNTEAFF	TGTGCCAGCAGTGAAGTAACAACGAACACTGAAGCTTTCTTT
TRBJ2-1	NA	TRBV6-5	many	CAGSTDTATVDEQFF	TGTGCCGGATCTACCGACACAGCTACGGTCGATGAGCAGTTCTTC
TRBJ1-1	NA	TRBV7-9	many	CASSLPAVGRAEAFF	TGTGCCAGCAGCTTACCGGCAGTTGGTAGGGCTGAAGCTTTCTTT
TRBJ2-7	NA	TRBV28	many	CASSFGVSYEQYF	TGTGCCAGCAGTTTCGGGGTTTCCTACGAGCAGTACTTC
TRBJ1-5	TRBD1	TRBV28	NA	CASRAGGGAGNQPQHF	TGTGCCAGCAGAGCAGGGGGGGGCGCCGGCAATCAGCCCCAGCATTTT
TRBJ1-6	TRBD1	TRBV12-3/TRBV12-4	NA	CASRTGVGSPLHF	TGTGCCAGCAGGACAGGGGTGGGGTCACCCCTCCACTTT
TRBJ1-6	TRBD1	TRBV7-9	many	CASSLTVTGTSPLHF	TGTGCCAGCAGCTTAACGGTGACAGGGACCTCACCCCTCCACTTT
TRBJ1-5	NA	TRBV6-5	many	CASSYGLGGPQHF	TGTGCCAGCAGTTACGGCCTGGGAGGGCCCCAGCATTTT
TRBJ2-5	NA	TRBV24-1	many	CATSDRWDGETQYF	TGTGCCACCAGTGATAGGTGGGACGGGGAGACCCAGTACTTC
TRBJ1-1	TRBD1	TRBV2	NA	CASRSETGRSEAFF	TGTGCCAGCAGGTCAGAGACAGGGCGCTCGGAAGCTTTCTTT
TRBJ1-2	NA	TRBV6-5	many	CASRPPGGARGYTF	TGTGCCAGCAGACCCCCGGGAGGGGCTCGGGGCTACACCTTC
TRBJ2-5	TRBD2	TRBV5-1	many	CASSLAWPRTSEETQYF	TGCGCCAGCAGCTTGGCCTGGCCACGGACTAGCGAGGAGACCCAGTACTTC
TRBJ2-4	TRBD1	TRBV11-2	NA	CASSSYPVAGGFAKNIQYF	TGTGCCAGCAGCTCCTATCCGGTGGCAGGGGGCTTTGCCAAAAACATTCAGTACTTC
TRBJ2-7	NA	TRBV14	NA	CASSQDSVEGVGYYEQYF	TGTGCCAGCAGCCAAGATTCGGTCGAGGGGGTGGGTTACTACGAGCAGTACTTC
TRBJ2-5	NA	TRBV11-2	few	CASSLDIVARETQYF	TGTGCCAGCAGCTTAGATATAGTAGCGCGGGAGACCCAGTACTTC
TRBJ1-2	TRBD1	TRBV9	few	CASSVAQGRGLGSNYGYTF	TGTGCCAGCAGCGTAGCCCAGGGCAGGGGGCTTGGTTCTAACTATGGCTACACCTTC
TRBJ2-7	TRBD2	TRBV6-2/TRBV6-3	few	CASNKLAGGPYEQYF	TGTGCCAGCAATAAACTAGCGGGAGGGCCCTACGAGCAGTACTTC
TRBJ2-2	NA	TRBV7-2	NA	CASSSSHTGELFF	TGTGCCAGCAGCTCCTCCCACACCGGGGAGCTGTTTTTT
TRBJ1-3	TRBD1	TRBV27	many	CASSLTGMDGNTIYF	TGTGCCAGCAGTTTGACAGGGATGGATGGAAACACCATATATTTT
TRBJ1-1	NA	TRBV28	many	CASSSAFNTEAFF	TGTGCCAGCAGTTCGGCCTTTAACACTGAAGCTTTCTTT
TRBJ1-2	TRBD1	TRBV30	few	CACRDRYYGYTF	TGTGCCTGCCGGGACAGATACTATGGCTACACCTTC
TRBJ2-5	NA	TRBV5-6	NA	CASSLLIFSETQYF	TGTGCCAGCAGCTTGTTAATTTTTTCCGAGACCCAGTACTTC
TRBJ1-1	NA	TRBV6-5	NA	CASSYLPRNTEAFF	TGTGCCAGCAGTTACTTACCGAGGAACACTGAAGCTTTCTTT
TRBJ2-6	TRBD2	TRBV10-3	many	CAIWGAGTSSTGANVLTF	TGTGCCATCTGGGGGGCGGGGACTAGCAGTACTGGGGCCAACGTCCTGACTTTC
TRBJ2-7	NA	TRBV4-1	many	CASSQALSDSYEQYF	TGCGCCAGCAGCCAAGCCTTATCCGACTCCTACGAGCAGTACTTC
TRBJ1-5	NA	TRBV12-3/TRBV12-4	NA	CASSLVEGPQHF	TGTGCCAGCAGCTTAGTGGAGGGGCCCCAGCATTTT
TRBJ2-7	TRBD1	TRBV19	few	CASSIGTGGLNEQYF	TGTGCCAGTAGTATTGGGACAGGTGGTCTCAACGAGCAGTACTTC
TRBJ2-4	NA	TRBV18	many	CASSPLGTLAKNIQYF	TGTGCCAGCTCACCACTCGGGACACTGGCCAAAAACATTCAGTACTTC